The 27 T cell receptor beta chains given below trace back to one sample, sequenced in a study of blood T cell repertoires in COVID-19. Method: immunoSEQ multiplex PCR; TCRdb's copy keeps in-frame clones and lacks some. Of over 200,000 clones in the sample, roughly nine tenths were seen once. Source material: PBMCs or T cells enriched from blood (not recorded which). Receptors were obtained from a woman in her forties or fifties in a cohort exposed to, infected with or recovered from COVID-19 (not recorded which).

The chain is built from TRBV5-1 and TRBJ2-1; 7 bases are shared with TRBD2. This CDR3 contains 16 residues. The V gene's germline CDR1 is SGHRS and CDR2 YFSETQ. V was pared by 1 base and J by 4 bases, with 8 bases of the junction left unmatched. The CDR3 spells CASSLSPSGLYNEQFF. The CDR3 DNA sequence: TGCGCCAGCAGCTTGTCCCCTAGCGGACTTTACAATGAGCAGTTCTTC.

This clone was found once. The CDR3 region is CASSSWDRDSTDTQYF. Written as DNA, the CDR3 is TGTGCCAGCAGCTCCTGGGACAGGGACTCCACAGATACGCAGTATTTT. This chain joins TRBV7-8 and TRBJ2-3; 9 bases are a match to TRBD1. CDR3 size: 16 residues. The germline V gene has CDR1 SGHVS and CDR2 FQNEAQ. Trimming removed 4 bases from V and 2 bases from J; junction bases left unmatched: 7.

The chain combines TRBV7-9 with TRBJ2-1, with 9 bases identical to TRBD1. This CDR3 has 15 amino acids. Germline V lookup: CDR1 SEHNR, CDR2 FQNEAQ (reference sequence). With 5 bases clipped from V and 3 bases from J, the junction kept 5 bases outside the gene matches. The CDR3 loop is CASSPVGQGYNEQFF. CDR3 nucleotides: TGTGCCAGCAGCCCTGTGGGACAGGGCTACAATGAGCAGTTCTTC.

The chain recombines TRBV5-5 with TRBJ1-1; D uncertain. V lost 2 bases and J lost 1, with 9 bases in between. The germline CDR1 and CDR2 sequences are SGHKS and YYEKEE (reference sequence). The CDR3 consists of 14 residues. The CDR3 loop is CASSFGRWNTEAFF. CDR3 in DNA: TGTGCCAGCAGCTTTGGGAGGTGGAACACTGAAGCTTTCTTT.

This chain links TRBV30 with TRBJ1-5; 9 nucleotides align to TRBD1. The CDR3 loop spans 15 amino acids. J gave up 5 bases and V 0 bases, and 5 bases lay outside the gene matches. Per germline, CDR1 GTSNPN and CDR2 SVGIG (reference sequence). CDR3 amino acids: CAWSVTGQGYQPQHF. The CDR3 DNA reads as TGTGCCTGGAGTGTAACGGGACAGGGCTATCAGCCCCAGCATTTT.

The chain combines TRBV15 with TRBJ1-2; no reliable D call. Deletions cut 2 bases from V and 8 bases from J, with 15 bases between. This CDR3 has 14 amino acids. Germline CDR1 reads LNHNV; CDR2 reads YYDKDF (reference sequence). CDR3 sequence reads: CATSRLTIEGGYTF. CDR3 nucleotide sequence: TGTGCCACCAGCAGACTTACAATAGAGGGAGGCTACACCTTC.

This clone appeared a single time. V usage is TRBV11-1 and J usage is TRBJ1-2, with unresolved D. The ends were cut back, 1 base at V and 5 bases at J, with 8 bases in the middle. The CDR3 sequence is 13 residues long. Germline loops: CDR1 SGHAT, CDR2 FQDESV (reference sequence). CDR3 DNA sequence: TGTGCCAGCAGCTTAGACAGATCATATGGCTACACCTTC. This encodes CASSLDRSYGYTF.

The sample holds one count of this clone. The chain combines TRBV24-1 with TRBJ1-2; 8 nucleotides agree with TRBD1. Germline-derived CDR1 and CDR2 are KGHDR and SFDVKD. The CDR3 loop spans 14 amino acids. The ends lost 3 bases at V and 8 bases at J; junction bases unmatched: 7. The CDR3 bases are TGTGCCACCAGTGATCCCGGACAGGGAAGAGGCTACACCTTC. Amino acid sequence: CATSDPGQGRGYTF.

The rearrangement links TRBV5-6 to TRBJ1-2; D not resolved. CDR1 is SGHDT and CDR2 is YYEEEE in the germline V gene. CDR3 length: 12 amino acids. Trimming removed 4 bases from V and 5 bases from J, with 9 bases in between. The CDR3 nucleotides are TGTGCCAGCAGCGCCACAAGTTATGGCTACACCTTC. This translates into CASSATSYGYTF.

The rearrangement joins TRBV6-2 or TRBV6-3 to TRBJ2-5, with TRBD2 identical over 7 bases. Per the germline V gene, CDR1 is MNHEY and CDR2 is SVGEGT. Unmatched junction bases numbered 2, after V lost 4 bases and J lost 3 bases. This CDR3 is built from 13 residues. This chain's CDR3 is CASSSGLEETQYF. CDR3 bases: TGTGCCAGCAGTTCAGGACTAGAAGAGACCCAGTACTTC.

V is TRBV18 and J is TRBJ1-1; 7 bases are a match to TRBD1. Germline CDR1 and CDR2: KGHSH and LQKENI. The CDR3 sequence is 14 residues long. V trimming: 6 bases; J trimming: 1 base; junction bases outside the gene matches: 5. CDR3 bases: TGTGCCAGCTCGATGACAGGGAGGAACACTGAAGCTTTCTTT. Its protein is CASSMTGRNTEAFF.

This chain uses TRBV25-1 with TRBJ1-1, with D possibly TRBD1 on 5 matching bases. Germline V gene lookup returns CDR1 MGHDK and CDR2 SYGVNS. V lost 5 bases to trimming and J lost 4 bases, with 23 bases between them. The CDR3 has 17 residues. In DNA, the CDR3 is TGTGCCAGCAGTATAGCCGGGACCCCTCGCGGGAGCACTGAAGCTTTCTTT. Protein: CASSIAGTPRGSTEAFF.

This chain links TRBV7-2 with TRBJ2-5; 7 bases fit TRBD2. Per germline, CDR1 SGHTA and CDR2 FQGNSA. CDR3 length equals 17 residues. Trimming took 2 bases from V and 2 from J; bases not matched to a gene: 11. CDR3 DNA: TGTGCCAGCAGCTTACAGTGGGGGGGACGGATACAAGAGACCCAGTACTTC. Its translation: CASSLQWGGRIQETQYF.

This sequence joins TRBV6-5 and TRBJ2-1; D is perhaps TRBD1 (5 bases). The CDR3 is made up of 15 amino acids. V was shortened by 4 bases and J by 7 bases, with 17 bases between the two germline ends. Germline V lookup: CDR1 MNHEY, CDR2 SVGAGI. CDR3 bases: TGTGCCAGCAGTTCGGACCGGACAATTAAGAATGAGCAGTTCTTC. It encodes CASSSDRTIKNEQFF.

V usage is TRBV7-2 and J usage is TRBJ2-5, with 12 bases matching TRBD2. The CDR3 runs 16 residues. Germline V CDR1 and CDR2: SGHTA, FQGNSA. The J segment lost 4 bases and the V segment lost 1 base, leaving 4 bases of the junction unmatched. In DNA form, the CDR3 reads TGTGCCAGCAGCTTAGGAACTAGCGGGGGGCTAGAGACCCAGTACTTC. Amino acid sequence: CASSLGTSGGLETQYF.

The chain combines TRBV6-5 with TRBJ1-2, with 7 positions matching TRBD1. The germline CDR1 and CDR2 sequences are MNHEY and SVGAGI. CDR3 length: 12 residues. Trimming took 8 bases from V and 8 from J; bases not matched to a gene: 8. The DNA of the CDR3 is TGTGCCAGCGCATCTCAGGGGGAAGGCTACACCTTC. Protein sequence: CASASQGEGYTF.

The gene calls are TRBV24-1 and TRBJ1-1; 7 nucleotides agree with TRBD1. V shed 3 bases and J 5 bases; nucleotides not matched to a gene: 5. Germline CDR1 is KGHDR and CDR2 is SFDVKD. This CDR3 is built from 14 residues. DNA for the CDR3: TGTGCCACCAGTGATAAGGGGGCGCGGACTGAAGCTTTCTTT. The encoded protein is CATSDKGARTEAFF.

This clone was detected a few times. The genes are TRBV6-1 and TRBJ1-2; D not resolved. Per the germline V gene, CDR1 is MNHNS and CDR2 is SASEGT. The CDR3 length is 16 residues. Trimming took 4 bases from V and 2 from J, leaving 17 bases between them. Here the CDR3 reads CASSVRQARRNYGYTF. CDR3 nucleotides: TGTGCCAGCAGTGTTAGGCAGGCCCGCCGAAACTATGGCTACACCTTC.

This clone was recorded only once. The chain joins TRBV28 to TRBJ2-7; D remains ambiguous. The CDR3 consists of 14 residues. Germline V gene lookup returns CDR1 MDHEN and CDR2 SYDVKM. V lost 6 bases to trimming and J lost 2 bases, with 14 bases between them. CDR3: CASRGVILPYEQYF. The CDR3 DNA sequence: TGTGCCAGCAGGGGCGTTATCCTCCCCTACGAGCAGTACTTC.

This clone occurred once. The chain recombines TRBV14 with TRBJ2-4, with 7 nucleotides matching TRBD2. This CDR3 is built from 15 residues. J gave up 8 bases and V 1 base, and 8 bases lay outside the gene matches. CDR1 is SGHDN, CDR2 FVKESK, per germline. This CDR3 reads CASSQVWGGVDIQYF. CDR3 in DNA: TGTGCCAGCAGCCAAGTTTGGGGAGGGGTAGACATTCAGTACTTC.

V usage is TRBV19 and J usage is TRBJ1-5; D remains ambiguous. Germline V gene data show CDR1 as LNHDA and CDR2 as SQIVND (reference sequence). Trimming stripped 6 bases from V and 0 bases from J, with 12 bases between. CDR3 length equals 15 residues. The CDR3 protein is CASRSAHYSNQPQHF. The CDR3 nucleotides read TGTGCCAGTAGGTCCGCGCACTATAGCAATCAGCCCCAGCATTTT. The whole variable domain, remainder taken from reference TRBV19 and TRBJ1-5, is DGGITQSPKYLFRKEGQNVTLSCEQNLNHDAMYWYRQDPGQGLRLIYYSQIVNDFQKGDIAEGYSVSREKKESFPLTVTSAQKNPTAFYLCASRSAHYSNQPQHFGDGTRLSIL.

The rearrangement links TRBV6-5 to TRBJ1-2; the D gene is possibly TRBD1 (6 bases). This CDR3 region has 12 residues. V shed 6 bases and J shed 8 bases, with 13 bases lying between them. Germline V gene lookup returns CDR1 MNHEY and CDR2 SVGAGI. DNA of the CDR3: TGTGCCAGCAGACAGGGTGTATACGGCTACACCTTC. This translates into CASRQGVYGYTF.

This clone was seen only once. This chain connects TRBV4-1 to TRBJ1-2, with a tentative D call TRBD1 (5 bases). V was cut by 5 bases and J by 7 bases, with 23 bases left in between. The CDR3 covers 16 residues. CDR1 MGHRA and CDR2 YSYEKL come from the germline V gene. The CDR3 is CASSDLDRTGEVGYTF. The CDR3 coding sequence is TGCGCCAGCAGCGATTTAGACCGGACGGGGGAGGTTGGCTACACCTTC.

The rearrangement uses TRBV7-3 and TRBJ1-3; D uncertain. This CDR3 spans 14 amino acids. Trimming took off 2 bases at V and 0 bases at J, with 5 bases between the two ends. The germline V gene encodes CDR1 SGHTA and CDR2 FQGTGA. The CDR3 reads CASSLAGSGNTIYF. CDR3 DNA: TGTGCCAGCAGCTTAGCAGGCTCTGGAAACACCATATATTTT.

This clone appeared a single time. This chain links TRBV19 with TRBJ1-2; D might be TRBD1 (6 bases). The CDR3 is 14 amino acids. V gave up 4 bases and J gave up 4 bases, with 13 bases separating them. The germline CDR1 and CDR2 sequences are LNHDA and SQIVND (reference sequence). The chain's CDR3 is CASSNRDIGYGYTF. CDR3 in DNA: TGTGCCAGTAGTAACCGGGACATCGGCTATGGCTACACCTTC.

This chain joins TRBV6-5 and TRBJ2-2, with a possible D match to TRBD2 (5 bases). V lost 7 bases, J lost 4 bases, and 16 bases lay in between. The CDR3 totals 15 residues. Germline V gene lookup returns CDR1 MNHEY and CDR2 SVGAGI. For the CDR3, the DNA is TGTGCCAGCACCGCGAGGGTATTAGGCACCGGGGAGCTGTTTTTT. This translates into CASTARVLGTGELFF.

This clone was picked up one time. This chain joins TRBV11-2 and TRBJ2-5; D perhaps matches TRBD2 (7 bases). V was clipped by 5 bases and J by 0 bases, with 16 bases between them. This CDR3 is built from 16 residues. Germline assignment: CDR1 SGHAT and CDR2 FQNNGV. CDR3 sequence: CASSRTAGGYQETQYF. DNA of the CDR3: TGTGCCAGCAGCCGGACAGCCGGGGGGTACCAAGAGACCCAGTACTTC.